These 17 T cell receptor beta chains were sequenced from one sample in a study of shared clonotypes between healthy human individuals. Naive CD8 cells comprised CD45RO-negative, CCR7-positively selected cells, excluding terminally differentiated effector memory CD45RA+ cells. TCRdb keeps only in-frame clones here, not all; method: immunoSEQ multiplex PCR. The sample includes about 680,000 clones, about 91% of them seen just once. Input material: naive CD8+ T cells sorted from blood. Source of these receptors: a man aged 25-45 years in good health.

This clone was picked up one time. The rearrangement uses TRBV6-5 and TRBJ2-6; D remains unclear. The V and J ends lost 9 bases and 0 bases respectively, with 12 bases between them. CDR3 length: 15 residues. Germline-derived CDR1 and CDR2 are MNHEY and SVGAGI. DNA of the CDR3: TGTGCCAGTTCCGAAGAGATCTCTGGGGCCAACGTCCTGACTTTC. This encodes CASSEEISGANVLTF.

V is TRBV5-6 and J is TRBJ2-3; D possibly corresponds to TRBD1 (5 bases). This CDR3 is 13 amino acids long. V lost 4 bases to trimming and J lost 5 bases, with 11 bases between them. Germline V CDR1 and CDR2: SGHDT, YYEEEE. The DNA for the CDR3 is TGTGCCAGCAGCCGGACCACAGGAGATACGCAGTATTTT. It translates to CASSRTTGDTQYF.

This clone came up once. The chain uses TRBV5-1 and TRBJ2-7; D tentatively fits TRBD1 or TRBD2 (5 bases each). CDR3 length: 16 amino acids. Germline CDR1 SGHRS, CDR2 YFSETQ. Trimming stripped 0 bases from V and 5 bases from J, with 18 bases between. CDR3 loop: CASSLGSGTNLDEQYF. The CDR3 coding sequence is TGCGCCAGCAGCTTGGGATCCGGGACCAACCTCGACGAGCAGTACTTC.

The chain recombines TRBV5-4 with TRBJ2-2; the match to TRBD2 covers 7 bases. The V segment lost 1 base and the J segment 6 bases; nucleotides outside the gene matches: 18. Germline loops: CDR1 SGHNT, CDR2 YYREEE (reference sequence). CDR3 length: 19 amino acids. CDR3 residues: CASSLLFPGGGHTSGELFF. CDR3 sequence (DNA): TGTGCCAGCAGCTTGTTGTTCCCGGGGGGAGGCCACACCTCCGGGGAGCTGTTTTTT.

This clone was seen once. One end of the junction is discordant with germline, which a read error may explain. The chain recombines TRBV6-5 with TRBJ1-1, with D perhaps matching TRBD1 (6 bases). This CDR3 has 13 amino acids. Germline CDR1 is MNHEY and CDR2 is SVGAGI. This CDR3 is CASSYSGERTAHF. The CDR3 bases are TGTGCCAGCAGTTACTCGGGAGAACGGACAGCGCACTTT.

A word on this clone: The junction and the germline gene differ at one end; a read error may be behind it. The chain carries TRBV10-1 and TRBJ1-2; 9 bases align to TRBD1. Germline CDR1 reads WNHNN; CDR2 reads SYGVQD (reference sequence). This CDR3 is 12 amino acids long. The CDR3 bases are TGCGCCAGCAGGCATATGGACAGGGGAAGCGCCTTC. It encodes CASRHMDRGSAF.

The V gene is TRBV19, the J gene TRBJ1-5; tentative D call: TRBD1 (5 bases). There are 15 residues in the CDR3. Germline V gene sequence: CDR1 LNHDA, CDR2 SQIVND (reference sequence). V was clipped by 7 bases and J by 0 bases, with 13 bases between them. The DNA of the CDR3 is TGTGCCAGTATCTCAGACAGTTATAGCAATCAGCCCCAGCATTTT. Amino acids: CASISDSYSNQPQHF.

The chain couples TRBV7-8 to TRBJ2-5, with 13 bases identical to TRBD2. V gave up 5 bases and J gave up 4 bases; unmatched junction bases: 7. CDR1 is SGHVS, CDR2 FQNEAQ, per germline. CDR3 length: 16 residues. This CDR3 is CASSPGLAGAAETQYF. CDR3 nucleotides: TGTGCCAGCAGCCCAGGACTAGCGGGAGCAGCAGAGACCCAGTACTTC.

This chain links TRBV7-9 with TRBJ1-4; no reliable D call. Per the germline V gene, CDR1 is SEHNR and CDR2 is FQNEAQ (reference sequence). The V gene lost 6 bases and the J gene lost 3 bases, with 11 bases spanning the gap. The CDR3 is 14 residues long. The CDR3 region has the DNA TGTGCCAGCAGTCCCCCCCTGGCTAATGAAAAACTGTTTTTT. Residues: CASSPPLANEKLFF.

The V call is TRBV7-9, the J call TRBJ2-5; perhaps D is TRBD1 or TRBD2 (5 bases each). Germline V CDR1 and CDR2: SEHNR, FQNEAQ (reference sequence). V lost 5 bases to trimming and J lost 4 bases, with 17 bases between them. There are 15 residues in the CDR3. CDR3 bases: TGTGCCAGCAGCGAAGGGACCTCCGCACCAGAGACCCAGTACTTC. The encoded protein is CASSEGTSAPETQYF.

This chain links TRBV6-5 with TRBJ1-4, with unresolved D. V lost 0 bases and J 5 bases, leaving 13 bases between the germline ends. The CDR3 is 16 residues long. CDR1 is MNHEY, CDR2 SVGAGI, per germline. CDR3 region: CASSYSSIELNEKLFF. CDR3 nucleotides: TGTGCCAGCAGTTACTCTAGCATCGAGTTGAATGAAAAACTGTTTTTT.

This chain links TRBV27 with TRBJ2-3, with 15 bases fitting TRBD2. CDR1 is MNHEY and CDR2 is SMNVEV in the germline V gene (reference sequence). V was clipped by 2 bases and J by 3 bases; unmatched bases: 3. CDR3 length: 17 residues. The DNA of the CDR3 is TGTGCCAGCAGTTTACCGGGACTAGCGGGAGGAACAGATACGCAGTATTTT. This codes for CASSLPGLAGGTDTQYF.

V usage is TRBV7-7 and J usage is TRBJ2-5; 15 bases agree with TRBD2. Germline values: CDR1 SSHAT, CDR2 FNYEAQ (reference sequence). The CDR3 has 14 amino acids. V was clipped by 5 bases and J by 7 bases; unmatched bases: 2. For the CDR3, the DNA is TGTGCCAGCAGCCAGGGACTAGCGGGGGGGACCCAGTACTTC. It encodes CASSQGLAGGTQYF.

The chain is built from TRBV19 and TRBJ1-2, with D uncertain. The CDR3 spans 14 residues. The V gene's germline CDR1 is LNHDA and CDR2 SQIVND (reference sequence). V shed 3 bases and J shed 7 bases, with 15 bases lying between them. CDR3 protein: CASSIGSGQFGYTF. DNA for the CDR3: TGTGCCAGTAGTATCGGCTCTGGGCAGTTTGGCTACACCTTC.

This clone appeared a single time. The CDR3 DNA sequence: TGTGCCAGCAGTGACAGGGCCCTGTCACCCCTCCACTTT. It translates to CASSDRALSPLHF. The chain joins TRBV5-6 to TRBJ1-6, with 7 bases that match TRBD1. CDR1 and CDR2 from the germline V gene are SGHDT and YYEEEE. The J segment lost 10 bases and the V segment lost 5 bases, leaving 6 bases of the junction unmatched. The CDR3 contains 13 residues.

Notes on this clone: Distinct nucleotide sequences in the sample also encode this CDR3. This sequence joins TRBV4-1 and TRBJ2-2; D is uncertain. V shed 0 bases and J shed 5 bases, with 7 bases lying between them. The CDR3 totals 14 residues. Germline CDR1 and CDR2: MGHRA and YSYEKL. CDR3 sequence reads: CASSQDQGTGELFF. The CDR3 DNA reads TGCGCCAGCAGCCAAGATCAAGGGACCGGGGAGCTGTTTTTT.

The chain carries TRBV7-7 and TRBJ2-1; 7 bases are a match to TRBD1. The CDR3 covers 15 residues. Looked up from germline, CDR1 is SSHAT and CDR2 is FNYEAQ (reference sequence). The J segment lost 8 bases and the V segment lost 5 bases, leaving 12 bases of the junction unmatched. Here the CDR3 reads CASSPTLQGNDEQFF. CDR3 DNA: TGTGCCAGCAGCCCAACCCTACAGGGGAACGATGAGCAGTTCTTC.